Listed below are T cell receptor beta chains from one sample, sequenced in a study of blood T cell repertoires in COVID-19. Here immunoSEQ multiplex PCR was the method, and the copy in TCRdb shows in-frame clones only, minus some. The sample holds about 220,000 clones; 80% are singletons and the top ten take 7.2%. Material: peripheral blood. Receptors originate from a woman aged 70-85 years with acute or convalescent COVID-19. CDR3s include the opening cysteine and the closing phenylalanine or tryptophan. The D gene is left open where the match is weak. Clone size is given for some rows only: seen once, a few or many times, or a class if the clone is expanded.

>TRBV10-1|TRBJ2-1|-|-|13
CASSGREFGEQFF
TGCGCCAGCAGTGGGAGGGAATTTGGTGAGCAGTTCTTC
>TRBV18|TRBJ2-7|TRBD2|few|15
CASSPVAGGSYEQYF
TGTGCCAGCTCCCCGGTAGCGGGGGGCTCCTACGAGCAGTACTTC
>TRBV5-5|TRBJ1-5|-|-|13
CASSFGEGPAQHF
TGTGCCAGCAGCTTCGGAGAGGGTCCGGCCCAGCATTTT
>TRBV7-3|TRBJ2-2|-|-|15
CASSLRRANTGELFF
TGTGCCAGCAGCTTACGCAGGGCGAACACCGGGGAGCTGTTTTTT
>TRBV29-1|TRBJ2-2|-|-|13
CSVRTRNTGELFF
TGCAGCGTTAGGACAAGGAACACCGGGGAGCTGTTTTTT
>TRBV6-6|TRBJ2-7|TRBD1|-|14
CASSLTGGAYEQYF
TGTGCCAGCAGTCTCACAGGGGGCGCCTACGAGCAGTACTTC
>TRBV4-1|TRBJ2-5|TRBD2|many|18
CASSQELAGDAPQETQYF
TGCGCCAGCAGCCAAGAACTAGCGGGGGACGCCCCTCAAGAGACCCAGTACTTC
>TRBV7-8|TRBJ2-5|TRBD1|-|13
CASTKGGRETQYF
TGTGCCAGCACTAAAGGGGGCAGGGAGACCCAGTACTTC
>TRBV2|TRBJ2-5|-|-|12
CASTWPQETQYF
TGTGCCAGCACATGGCCCCAAGAGACCCAGTACTTC
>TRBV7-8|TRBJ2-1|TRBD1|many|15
CASSLGRGRSNEQFF
TGTGCCAGCAGCTTAGGCAGGGGGCGCAGTAATGAGCAGTTCTTC
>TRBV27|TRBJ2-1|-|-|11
CASINATEQFF
TGTGCCAGCATTAACGCTACTGAGCAGTTCTTC
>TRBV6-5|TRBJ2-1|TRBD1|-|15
CASSYSGQWYNEQFF
TGTGCCAGCAGTTACTCGGGACAGTGGTACAATGAGCAGTTCTTC
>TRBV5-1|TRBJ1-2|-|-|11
CASRQDQGYTF
TGCGCCAGCAGACAGGATCAGGGCTACACCTTC